A single T cell receptor (beta chain) is shown here with its context. Antigen: not known. The CDR3 consists of 13 residues. Trimming took 7 bases from V and 7 from J, leaving 14 bases between them. CDR1 is MDHEN, CDR2 SYDVKM, per germline. FACS was used to enrich TEMRA cells, whereas the CD8+ and CD4+ T cells were obtained by negative isolation. The data stem from a study of CD8 T cells in Susac syndrome. Study-wide results and caveats: TCR sequencing and HLA analysis covered a relatively small number of individuals.

RNA was extracted with the RNeasy kit, and a quantity of about 0.45 to 1 ug was reverse transcribed using random hexamers. Amplification of TCR beta CDR3 by immunoSEQ multiplex PCR spanned 54 Vbeta and 13 Jbeta. TCRdb passed the immunoSEQ multiplex PCR reads through MiXCR, listing each CDR3 protein once. The sample carries roughly 180,000 distinct CDR3 sequences, about 94% recorded once. The TCR originated in a human donor in good health. Material for sequencing was CD4+ T cells from PBMCs. This chain joins TRBV28 and TRBJ1-5; perhaps TRBD1 as D (5 bases). The CDR3 region has the DNA TGTGCCAGCAACCCCCCCGGGGCCCAGCCCCAGCATTTT. Its translation: CASNPPGAQPQHF. Full variable domain (outside the CDR3, taken from reference TRBV28 and TRBJ1-5): DVKVTQSSRYLVKRTGEKVFLECVQDMDHENMFWYRQDPGLGLRLIYFSYDVKMKEKGDIPEGYSVSREKKERFSLILESASTNQTSMYLCASNPPGAQPQHFGDGTRLSIL.